This T cell receptor beta chain was profiled in a study of blood T cell repertoires in COVID-19. Whole-study context: Some COVID-19 samples were acute and others convalescent; all came from the United States, Italy and Spain.

Here immunoSEQ multiplex PCR was the method, and the copy in TCRdb shows in-frame clones only, minus some. Among roughly 100,000 clones, roughly 90% were seen once, and the ten largest hold around 5.3%. V lost 5 bases and J 0 bases, leaving 17 bases between the germline ends. Germline CDR1 is SGHAT and CDR2 is FQNNGV. CDR3 length: 18 amino acids. The receptor comes from a woman between 45 and 65 years old with COVID-19, enrolled during active disease. V and J are TRBV11-2 and TRBJ2-6, with no clear D. The sequenced sample was peripheral blood. The CDR3 DNA reads TGTGCCAGCAGCCGAATGACACATGAAAGCTCTGGGGCCAACGTCCTGACTTTC. Amino acid sequence: CASSRMTHESSGANVLTF.